This record concerns one TCR beta chain sequence. PCR was performed using 60 Vbeta and 13 Jbeta primers. Profiling relied on immunoSEQ multiplex PCR, and the TCRdb table lists in-frame clones only, not all of them. The profile shows about 150,000 clones, 70% to 80% of them singletons. This sample was included in a study of cytomegalovirus exposure and HLA in healthy donors. Trimming removed 1 base at V and 7 bases at J, with 17 bases between. The CDR3 consists of 15 residues. In germline, CDR1 is SGHDT, CDR2 YYEEEE. Sequences were obtained from PBMCs. The gene calls are TRBV5-6 and TRBJ1-1, with a weak D call TRBD1 (6 bases). This receptor was obtained from a man aged 25 to 40 in good health and CMV-seropositive. The CDR3 DNA sequence: TGTGCCAGCAGCTTGACCACCACGGGGGGCAGTGAAGCTTTCTTT. This translates into CASSLTTTGGSEAFF.